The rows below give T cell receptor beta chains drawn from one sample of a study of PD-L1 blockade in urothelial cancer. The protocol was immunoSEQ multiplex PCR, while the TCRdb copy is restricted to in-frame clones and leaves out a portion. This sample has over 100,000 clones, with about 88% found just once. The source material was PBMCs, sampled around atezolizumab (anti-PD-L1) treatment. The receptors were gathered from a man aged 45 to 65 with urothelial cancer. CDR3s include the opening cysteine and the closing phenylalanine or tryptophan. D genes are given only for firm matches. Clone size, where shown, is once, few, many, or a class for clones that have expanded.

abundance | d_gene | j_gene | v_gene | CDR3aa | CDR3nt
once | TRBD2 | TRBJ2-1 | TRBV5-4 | CASSLEGTSVYNEQFF | TGTGCCAGCAGCTTAGAAGGGACTAGCGTATACAATGAGCAGTTCTTC
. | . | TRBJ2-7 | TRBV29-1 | CSVASGFEQYF | TGCAGCGTGGCTTCAGGGTTCGAGCAGTACTTC
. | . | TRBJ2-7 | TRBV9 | CASSVALVGYEQYF | TGTGCCAGCAGCGTAGCTTTGGTCGGTTACGAGCAGTACTTC
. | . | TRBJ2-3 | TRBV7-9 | CASRPRQVQLSTDTQYF | TGTGCCAGCAGACCCCGACAGGTCCAACTGAGCACAGATACGCAGTATTTT
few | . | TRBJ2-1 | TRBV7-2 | CASSSFTLSSYNEQFF | TGTGCCAGCAGCTCGTTTACCCTGAGCTCCTACAATGAGCAGTTCTTC
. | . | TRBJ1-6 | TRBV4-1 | CASSQFRGYYNSPLHF | TGCGCCAGCAGCCAATTCAGGGGTTACTATAATTCACCCCTCCACTTT
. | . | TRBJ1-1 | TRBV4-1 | CASSTTPGNVMNTEAFF | TGCGCCAGCAGCACGACACCAGGTAACGTAATGAACACTGAAGCTTTCTTT
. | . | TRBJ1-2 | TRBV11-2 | CASSFAGQRRGYTF | TGTGCCAGCAGCTTTGCCGGACAAAGGCGGGGCTACACCTTC
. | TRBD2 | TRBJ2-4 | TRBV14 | CASSPIAGLAKNIQYF | TGTGCCAGCAGCCCGATAGCGGGATTAGCCAAAAACATTCAGTACTTC
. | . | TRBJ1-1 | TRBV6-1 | CASSEAFRARTEAFF | TGTGCCAGCAGTGAAGCGTTCAGGGCCCGGACTGAAGCTTTCTTT
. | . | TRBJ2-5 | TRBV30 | CAWSSGGETQYF | TGTGCCTGGAGTTCAGGGGGGGAGACCCAGTACTTC
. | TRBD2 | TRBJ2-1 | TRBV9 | CASSESGTNYNEQFF | TGTGCCAGCAGCGAATCCGGGACTAACTACAATGAGCAGTTCTTC
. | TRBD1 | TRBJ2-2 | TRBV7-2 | CASSWGQGTGELFF | TGTGCCAGCAGCTGGGGACAGGGCACCGGGGAGCTGTTTTTT
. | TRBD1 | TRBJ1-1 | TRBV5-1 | CASSTDRGTEAFF | TGCGCCAGCAGCACGGACAGGGGGACTGAAGCTTTCTTT
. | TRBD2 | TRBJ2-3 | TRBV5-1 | CASSLVAGADTQYF | TGCGCCAGCAGCTTAGTAGCGGGAGCAGATACGCAGTATTTT
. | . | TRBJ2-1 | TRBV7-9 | CASSFPRVNFYNEQFF | TGTGCCAGCAGCTTCCCCAGGGTAAATTTCTACAATGAGCAGTTCTTC
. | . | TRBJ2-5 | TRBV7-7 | CASSLFLEETQYF | TGTGCTAGCAGCTTATTTCTCGAAGAGACCCAGTACTTC
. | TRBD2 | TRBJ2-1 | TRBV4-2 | CASRETSGTGSYNEQFF | TGTGCCAGCAGAGAGACTAGCGGGACGGGCTCCTACAATGAGCAGTTCTTC
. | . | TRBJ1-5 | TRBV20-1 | CSATSDQPQHF | TGCAGTGCTACGAGTGATCAGCCCCAGCATTTT
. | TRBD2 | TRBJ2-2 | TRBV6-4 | CASSALAENTGELFF | TGTGCCAGCAGTGCGCTAGCGGAGAACACCGGGGAGCTGTTTTTT
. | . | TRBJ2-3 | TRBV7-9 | CASTQLGRDTDTQYF | TGTGCCAGCACCCAATTAGGGCGGGACACAGATACGCAGTATTTT
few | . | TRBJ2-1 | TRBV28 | CASSLPPPVEEQFF | TGTGCCAGCAGTTTACCCCCCCCGGTCGAGGAGCAGTTCTTC
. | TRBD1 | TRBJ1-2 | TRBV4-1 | CASAYRGQDGYTF | TGCGCCAGCGCCTACCGAGGACAGGATGGCTACACCTTC
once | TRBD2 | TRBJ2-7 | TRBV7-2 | CASSLLTGGNEQYF | TGTGCCAGCAGCTTATTAACGGGAGGGAACGAGCAGTACTTC
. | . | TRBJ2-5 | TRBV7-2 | CASSLTPQETQYF | TGTGCCAGCAGCTTAACTCCCCAAGAGACCCAGTACTTC
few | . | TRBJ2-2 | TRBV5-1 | CASSLVAGTSGELFF | TGCGCCAGCAGCTTGGTTGCGGGAACCTCCGGGGAGCTGTTTTTT
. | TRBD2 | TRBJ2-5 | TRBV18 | CASSPQPWTSGRGETQYF | TGTGCCAGCTCACCACAACCCTGGACTAGCGGGAGAGGAGAGACCCAGTACTTC
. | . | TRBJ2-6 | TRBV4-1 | CASSQESGNAGANVLTF | TGCGCCAGCAGCCAAGAGTCAGGAAATGCTGGGGCCAACGTCCTGACTTTC
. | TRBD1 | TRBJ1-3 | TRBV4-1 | CASSGRQGSQAGNTIYF | TGCGCCAGCAGCGGTCGACAGGGATCCCAAGCTGGAAACACCATATATTTT
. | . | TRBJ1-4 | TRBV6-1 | CASSARVVKLFF | TGTGCCAGCAGTGCCCGGGTGGTAAAACTGTTTTTT
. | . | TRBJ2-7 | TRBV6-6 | CASRSTRAPYEQYF | TGTGCCAGCCGGTCTACTAGGGCCCCCTACGAGCAGTACTTC
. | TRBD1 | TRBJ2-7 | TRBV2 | CASSLDRGYEQYF | TGTGCCAGCAGTTTGGACAGGGGTTACGAGCAGTACTTC
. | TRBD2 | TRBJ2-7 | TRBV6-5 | CASSSGTSGSYEQYF | TGTGCCAGCAGTTCGGGGACTAGCGGGAGTTACGAGCAGTACTTC
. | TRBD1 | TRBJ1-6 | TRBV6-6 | CASSYGGQGSSPLHF | TGTGCCAGCAGTTACGGGGGACAGGGAAGTTCACCCCTCCACTTT
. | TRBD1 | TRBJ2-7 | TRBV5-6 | CASSSGTAYEQYF | TGTGCCAGCAGCTCCGGGACAGCCTACGAGCAGTACTTC
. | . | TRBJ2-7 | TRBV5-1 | CASSSTSEQYF | TGCGCCAGCAGTTCAACTTCCGAGCAGTACTTC
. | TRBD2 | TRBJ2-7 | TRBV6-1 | CASSEGGTSSYEQYF | TGTGCCAGCAGTGAAGGAGGGACTAGCTCCTACGAGCAGTACTTC
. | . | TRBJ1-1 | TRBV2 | CASGGLSTEAFF | TGTGCCAGCGGGGGACTGTCCACTGAAGCTTTCTTT
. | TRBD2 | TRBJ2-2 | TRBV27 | CASSRRGTSGRAGELFF | TGTGCCAGCAGTCGCAGGGGAACTAGCGGGAGGGCCGGGGAGCTGTTTTTT
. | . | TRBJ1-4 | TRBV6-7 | CASSYSFGRRNEKLFF | TGTGCCAGCAGTTACTCCTTCGGCAGGCGAAATGAAAAACTGTTTTTT
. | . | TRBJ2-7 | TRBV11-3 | CASSLAGMAGYEQYF | TGTGCCAGCAGCCTAGCAGGGATGGCTGGCTACGAGCAGTACTTC
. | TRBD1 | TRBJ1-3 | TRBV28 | CASSSQTGKIGNTIYF | TGTGCCAGCAGTTCCCAGACAGGGAAAATTGGAAACACCATATATTTT
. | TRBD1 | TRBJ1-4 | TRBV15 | CATSRVRGRIDEKLFF | TGTGCCACCAGCAGAGTTAGGGGGCGCATAGATGAAAAACTGTTTTTT
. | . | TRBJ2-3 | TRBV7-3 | CASSSGPSTDTQYF | TGTGCCAGCAGCAGCGGGCCTAGCACAGATACGCAGTATTTT
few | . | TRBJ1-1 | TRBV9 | CASSIGQHTEAFF | TGTGCCAGCAGCATAGGACAGCACACTGAAGCTTTCTTT
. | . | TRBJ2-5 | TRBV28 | CASSYRNNGNQYF | TGTGCCAGCAGTTACCGGAACAACGGGAACCAGTACTTC
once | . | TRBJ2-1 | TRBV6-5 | CATSSYEQFF | TGTGCCACCTCTAGCTATGAGCAGTTCTTC
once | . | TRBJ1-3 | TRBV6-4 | CASSVFESAKGNTIYF | TGTGCCAGCAGTGTTTTTGAGTCTGCCAAGGGAAACACCATATATTTT